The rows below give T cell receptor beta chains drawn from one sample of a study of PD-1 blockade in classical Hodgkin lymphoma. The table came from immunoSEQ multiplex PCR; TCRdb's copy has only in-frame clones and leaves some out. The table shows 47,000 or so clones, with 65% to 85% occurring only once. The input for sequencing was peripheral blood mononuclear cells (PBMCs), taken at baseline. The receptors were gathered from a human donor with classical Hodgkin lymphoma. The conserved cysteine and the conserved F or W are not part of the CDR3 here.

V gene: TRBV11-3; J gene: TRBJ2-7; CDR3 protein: ASSQTGGAYEQY
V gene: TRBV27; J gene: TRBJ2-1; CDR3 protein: ASSSAGGRYNEQF
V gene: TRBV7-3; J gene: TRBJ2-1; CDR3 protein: ASSSQSGSYNEQF
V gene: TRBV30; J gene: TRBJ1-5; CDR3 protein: ASADGLNQPQH
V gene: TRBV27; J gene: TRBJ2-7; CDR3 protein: ASSARLALYEQY
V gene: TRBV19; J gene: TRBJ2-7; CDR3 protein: ASKGAGEQY
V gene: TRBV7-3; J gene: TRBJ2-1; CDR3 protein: ASSLNVGAMGGNEQF
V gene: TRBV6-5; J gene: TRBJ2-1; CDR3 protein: ASSLGHEQF
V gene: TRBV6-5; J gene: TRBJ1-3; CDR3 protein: ASSYSTGSGNTIY
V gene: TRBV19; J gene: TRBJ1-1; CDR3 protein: ASSIVTGGTEAF